Included here is one TCR beta chain sequence, with context. The CDR3 totals 12 residues. Trimming left V 5 bases short and J 10 bases short, with 14 bases between. This entry is derived from a study of spatial heterogeneity in lung cancer. At the level of the study: The donors were approximately 65 patients with non-small cell lung cancer that was early-stage and untreated. Every unique TCR and UMI combination, on average, appeared more than ten times in raw reads. PBMC samples from follow-up, when available, were sequenced at a median of approximately 24 months post-resection.

Every molecule of TCR cDNA had its own unique molecular identifier. TCRdb re-called the 5' RACE reads with MiXCR, one entry per CDR3 protein. Here the sample spans around 110,000 distinct CDR3 sequences, 12% being singletons. This sample's time point: blood at routine non-recurrence follow-up after resection. From tumor, nontumor lung or frozen PBMC, whole RNA was taken unsorted for sequencing. Source: PBMCs, taken at follow-up. V and J are TRBV12-3 or TRBV12-4 and TRBJ1-1, with D perhaps TRBD1 (5 bases). This sequence originates from a male donor with early-stage non-small cell lung cancer. This CDR3 is CASSPPGAGAFF. The CDR3 DNA is TGTGCCAGCAGTCCTCCCGGGGCGGGAGCTTTCTTT.